This T cell receptor beta chain appears in the sequencing data of a study of T-cell memory formation after mild COVID-19. Study findings and constraints: Contracting clones localized mainly to CM and EM when CD4+ and mainly to EMRA when CD8+.

TCRdb independently ran MiXCR on the 5' RACE reads; one entry per CDR3 protein. The table includes about 140,000 distinct CDR3 sequences, approximately 6% detected once. CDR1 is LGHNA and CDR2 is YNFKEQ in the germline V gene. The CDR3 has 18 residues. V trimming: 0 bases; J trimming: 2 bases; junction bases outside the gene matches: 6. This clonotype has a handful of counts. Its antigen is not identified. Specimen: PBMCs or a T cell subset sorted from them (not recorded which). The rearrangement links TRBV4-2 to TRBJ1-6; TRBD1 matches at 8 bases. This TCR derives from an adult woman who had mild COVID-19 (a few samples of this study predate the infection). Cell type and time point are not known. This chain's CDR3 is CASSQERTGHTYNSPLHF. The CDR3 nucleotides read TGTGCCAGCAGCCAAGAAAGGACAGGGCATACCTATAATTCACCCCTCCACTTT.